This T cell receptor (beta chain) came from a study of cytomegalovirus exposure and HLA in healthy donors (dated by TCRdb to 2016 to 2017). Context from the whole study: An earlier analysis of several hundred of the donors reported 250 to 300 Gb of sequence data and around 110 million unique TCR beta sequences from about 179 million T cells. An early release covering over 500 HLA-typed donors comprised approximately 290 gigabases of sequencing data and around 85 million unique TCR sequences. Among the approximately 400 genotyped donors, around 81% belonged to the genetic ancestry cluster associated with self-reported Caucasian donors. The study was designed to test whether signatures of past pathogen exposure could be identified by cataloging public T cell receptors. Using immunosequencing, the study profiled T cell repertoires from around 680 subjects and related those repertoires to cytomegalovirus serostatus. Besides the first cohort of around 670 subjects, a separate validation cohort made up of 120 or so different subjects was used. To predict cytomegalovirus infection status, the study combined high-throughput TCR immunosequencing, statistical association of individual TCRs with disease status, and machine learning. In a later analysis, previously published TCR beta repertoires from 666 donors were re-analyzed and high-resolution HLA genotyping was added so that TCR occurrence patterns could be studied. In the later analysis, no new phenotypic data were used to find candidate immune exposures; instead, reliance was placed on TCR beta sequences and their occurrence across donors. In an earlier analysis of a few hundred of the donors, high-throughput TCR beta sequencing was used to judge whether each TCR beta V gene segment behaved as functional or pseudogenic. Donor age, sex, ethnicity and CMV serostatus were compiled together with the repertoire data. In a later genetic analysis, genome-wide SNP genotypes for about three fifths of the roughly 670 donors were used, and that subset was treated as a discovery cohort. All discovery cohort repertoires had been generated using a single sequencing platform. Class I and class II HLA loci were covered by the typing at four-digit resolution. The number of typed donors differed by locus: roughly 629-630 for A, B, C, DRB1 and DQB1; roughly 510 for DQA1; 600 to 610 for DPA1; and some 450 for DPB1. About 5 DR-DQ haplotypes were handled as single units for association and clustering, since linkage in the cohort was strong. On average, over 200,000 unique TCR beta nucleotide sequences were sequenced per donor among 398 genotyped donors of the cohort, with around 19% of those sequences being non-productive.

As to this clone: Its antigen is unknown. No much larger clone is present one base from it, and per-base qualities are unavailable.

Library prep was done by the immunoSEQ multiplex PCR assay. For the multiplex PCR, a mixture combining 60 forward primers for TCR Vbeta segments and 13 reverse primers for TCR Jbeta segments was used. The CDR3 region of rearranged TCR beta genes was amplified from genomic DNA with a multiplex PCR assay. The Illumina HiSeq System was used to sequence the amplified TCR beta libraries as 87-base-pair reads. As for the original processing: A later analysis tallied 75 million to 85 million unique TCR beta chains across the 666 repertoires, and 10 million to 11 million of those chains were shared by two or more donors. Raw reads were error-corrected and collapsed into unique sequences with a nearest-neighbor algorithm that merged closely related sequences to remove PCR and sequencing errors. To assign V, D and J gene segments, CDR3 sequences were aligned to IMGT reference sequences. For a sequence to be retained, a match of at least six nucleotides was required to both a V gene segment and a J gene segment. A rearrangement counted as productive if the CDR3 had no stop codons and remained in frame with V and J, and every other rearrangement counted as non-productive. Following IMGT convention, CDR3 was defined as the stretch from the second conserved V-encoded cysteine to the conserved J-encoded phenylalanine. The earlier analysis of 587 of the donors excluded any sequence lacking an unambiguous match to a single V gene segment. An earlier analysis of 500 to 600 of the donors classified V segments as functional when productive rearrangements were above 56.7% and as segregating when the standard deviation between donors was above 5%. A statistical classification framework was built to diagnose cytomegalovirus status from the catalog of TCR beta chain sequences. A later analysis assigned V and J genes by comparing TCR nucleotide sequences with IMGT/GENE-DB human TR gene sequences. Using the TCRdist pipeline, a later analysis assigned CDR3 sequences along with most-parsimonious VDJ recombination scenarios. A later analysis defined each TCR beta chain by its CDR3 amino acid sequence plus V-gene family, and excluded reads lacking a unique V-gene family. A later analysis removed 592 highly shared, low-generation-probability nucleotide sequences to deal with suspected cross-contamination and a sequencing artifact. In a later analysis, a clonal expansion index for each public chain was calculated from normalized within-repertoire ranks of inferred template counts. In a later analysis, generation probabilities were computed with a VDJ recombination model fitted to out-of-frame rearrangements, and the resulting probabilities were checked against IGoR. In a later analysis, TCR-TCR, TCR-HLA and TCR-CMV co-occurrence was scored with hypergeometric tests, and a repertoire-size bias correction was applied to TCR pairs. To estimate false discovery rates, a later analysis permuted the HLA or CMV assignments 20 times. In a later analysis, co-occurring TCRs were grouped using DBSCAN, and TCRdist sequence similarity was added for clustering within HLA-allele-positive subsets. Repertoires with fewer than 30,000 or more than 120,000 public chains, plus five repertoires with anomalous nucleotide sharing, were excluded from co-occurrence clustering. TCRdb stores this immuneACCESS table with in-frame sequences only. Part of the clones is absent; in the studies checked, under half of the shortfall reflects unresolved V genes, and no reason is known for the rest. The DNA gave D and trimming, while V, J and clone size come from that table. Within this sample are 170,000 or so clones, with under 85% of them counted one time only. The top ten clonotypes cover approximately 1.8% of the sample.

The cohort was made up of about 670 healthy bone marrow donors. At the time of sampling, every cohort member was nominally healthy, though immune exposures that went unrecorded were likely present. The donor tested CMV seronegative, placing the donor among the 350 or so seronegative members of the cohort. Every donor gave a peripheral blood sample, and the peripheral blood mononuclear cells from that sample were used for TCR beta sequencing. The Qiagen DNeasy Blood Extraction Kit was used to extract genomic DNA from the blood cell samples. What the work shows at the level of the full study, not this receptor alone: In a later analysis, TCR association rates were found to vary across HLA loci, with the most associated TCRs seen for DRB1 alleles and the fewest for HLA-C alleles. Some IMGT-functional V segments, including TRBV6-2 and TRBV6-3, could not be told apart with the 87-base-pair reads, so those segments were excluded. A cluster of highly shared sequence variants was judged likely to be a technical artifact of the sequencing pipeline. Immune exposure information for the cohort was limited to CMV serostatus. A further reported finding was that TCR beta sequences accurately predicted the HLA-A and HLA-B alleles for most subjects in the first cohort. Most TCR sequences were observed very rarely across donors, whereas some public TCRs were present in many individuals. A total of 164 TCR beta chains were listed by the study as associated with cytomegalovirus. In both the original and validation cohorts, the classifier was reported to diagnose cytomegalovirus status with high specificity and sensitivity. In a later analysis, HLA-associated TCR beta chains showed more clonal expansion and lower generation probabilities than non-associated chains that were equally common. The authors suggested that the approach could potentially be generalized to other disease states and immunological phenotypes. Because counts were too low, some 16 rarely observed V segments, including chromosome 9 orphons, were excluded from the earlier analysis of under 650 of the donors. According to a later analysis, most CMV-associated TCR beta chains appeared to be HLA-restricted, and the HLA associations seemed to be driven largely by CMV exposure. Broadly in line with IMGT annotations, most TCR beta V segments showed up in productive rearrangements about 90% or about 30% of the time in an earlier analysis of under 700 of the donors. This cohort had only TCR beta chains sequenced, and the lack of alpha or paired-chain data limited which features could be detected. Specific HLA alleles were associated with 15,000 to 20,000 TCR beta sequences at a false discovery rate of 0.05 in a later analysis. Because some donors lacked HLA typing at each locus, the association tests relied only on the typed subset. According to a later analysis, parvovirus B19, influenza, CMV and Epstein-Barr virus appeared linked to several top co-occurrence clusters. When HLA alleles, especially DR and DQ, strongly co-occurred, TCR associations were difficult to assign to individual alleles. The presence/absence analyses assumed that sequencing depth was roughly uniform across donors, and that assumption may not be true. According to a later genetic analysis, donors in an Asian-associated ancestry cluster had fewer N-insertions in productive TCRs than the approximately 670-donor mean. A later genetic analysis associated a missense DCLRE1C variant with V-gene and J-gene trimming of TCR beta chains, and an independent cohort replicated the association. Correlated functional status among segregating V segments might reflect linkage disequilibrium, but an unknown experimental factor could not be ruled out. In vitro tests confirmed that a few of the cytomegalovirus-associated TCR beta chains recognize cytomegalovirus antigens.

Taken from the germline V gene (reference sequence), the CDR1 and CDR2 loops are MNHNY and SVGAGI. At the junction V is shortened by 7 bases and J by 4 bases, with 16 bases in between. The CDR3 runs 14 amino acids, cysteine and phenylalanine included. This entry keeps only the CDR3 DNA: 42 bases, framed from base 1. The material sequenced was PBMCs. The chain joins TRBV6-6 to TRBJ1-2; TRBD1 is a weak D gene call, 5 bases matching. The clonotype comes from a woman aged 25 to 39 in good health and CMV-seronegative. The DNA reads TGTGCCAGCAATGCCCCGGAACAGGTCTATGGCTACACCTTC. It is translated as CASNAPEQVYGYTF.